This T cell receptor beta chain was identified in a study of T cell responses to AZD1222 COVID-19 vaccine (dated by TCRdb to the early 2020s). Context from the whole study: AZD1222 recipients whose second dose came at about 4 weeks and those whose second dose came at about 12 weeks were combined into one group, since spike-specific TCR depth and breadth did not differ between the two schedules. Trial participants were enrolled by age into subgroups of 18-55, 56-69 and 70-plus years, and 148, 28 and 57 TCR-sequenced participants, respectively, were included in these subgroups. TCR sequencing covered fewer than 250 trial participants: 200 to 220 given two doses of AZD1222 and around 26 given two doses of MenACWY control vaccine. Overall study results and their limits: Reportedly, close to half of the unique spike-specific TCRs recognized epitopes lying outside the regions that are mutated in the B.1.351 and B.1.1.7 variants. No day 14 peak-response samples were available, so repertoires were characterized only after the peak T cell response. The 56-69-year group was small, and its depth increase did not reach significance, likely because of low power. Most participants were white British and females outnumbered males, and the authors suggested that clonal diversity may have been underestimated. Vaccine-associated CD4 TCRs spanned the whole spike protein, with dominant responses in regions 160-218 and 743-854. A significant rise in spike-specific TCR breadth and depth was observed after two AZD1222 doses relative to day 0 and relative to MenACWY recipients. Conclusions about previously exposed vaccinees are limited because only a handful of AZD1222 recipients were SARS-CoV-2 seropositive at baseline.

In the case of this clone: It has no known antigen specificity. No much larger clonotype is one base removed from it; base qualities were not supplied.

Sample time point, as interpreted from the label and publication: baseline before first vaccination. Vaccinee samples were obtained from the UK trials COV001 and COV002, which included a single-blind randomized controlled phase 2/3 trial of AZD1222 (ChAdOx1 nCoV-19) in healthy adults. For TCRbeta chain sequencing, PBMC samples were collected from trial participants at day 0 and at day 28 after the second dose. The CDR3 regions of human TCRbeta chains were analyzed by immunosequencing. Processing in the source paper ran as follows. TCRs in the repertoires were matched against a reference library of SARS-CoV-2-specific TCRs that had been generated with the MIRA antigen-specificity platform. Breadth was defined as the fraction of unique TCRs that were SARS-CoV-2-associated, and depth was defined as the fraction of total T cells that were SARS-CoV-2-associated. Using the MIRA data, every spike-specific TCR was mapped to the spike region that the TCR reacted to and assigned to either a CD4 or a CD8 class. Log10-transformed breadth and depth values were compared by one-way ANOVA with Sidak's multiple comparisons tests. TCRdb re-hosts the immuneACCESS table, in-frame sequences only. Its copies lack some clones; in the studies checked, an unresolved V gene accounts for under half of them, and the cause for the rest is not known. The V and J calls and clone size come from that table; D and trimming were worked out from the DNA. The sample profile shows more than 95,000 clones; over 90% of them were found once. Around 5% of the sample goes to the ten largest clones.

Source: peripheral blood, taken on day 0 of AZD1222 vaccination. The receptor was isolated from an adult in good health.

The DNA reads as follows: TGCGCCAGCAGCGGAGCCGGACAGGGGGCGCGGTACGAGCAGTACTTC. It codes for CASSGAGQGARYEQYF. The chain couples TRBV4-1 to TRBJ2-7, and TRBD1 matches 11 of the central bases. Inclusive of the bounding cysteine and phenylalanine, the CDR3 is 16 residues long. The retained sequence is limited to the CDR3, 48 bases, with the frame set at the first base. CDR1 is given as MGHRA and CDR2 as YSYEKL, both from the germline V gene. Trimmed from V: 5 bases; trimmed from J: 4 bases; junction bases lacking a gene match: 10.